What follows is one T cell receptor beta chain and its context. Its target is not known. In the study's own analysis: Junction-only immunoSEQ data arrived without quality scores, meaning filtering differed. The repertoire was sequenced with immunoSEQ multiplex PCR; TCRdb's copy has only in-frame clones and lacks some. The D gene and trimming were derived from the DNA, and the V and J assignments and clone size from that table. The sample carries about 1.5 million clones, 95% to 99% recorded once. Germline V gives CDR1 SEHNR, CDR2 FQNEAQ (reference sequence). The CDR3 runs to 16 residues. The junction had 7 bases not matched to a gene; V was cut back by 0 bases and J by 6 bases. Each donor was a Caucasian adult residing in Nashville, Tennessee. Both subsets, CD45RA+ naive and CD45RA-negative memory, were split from the CD4+ cells. The sample comes from a study of shared clonotypes between healthy human individuals. Study-wide results and caveats: Rarefaction demonstrated incomplete sorted-subset sequencing despite large depth.

The gene calls are TRBV7-9 and TRBJ2-7; 11 nucleotides agree with TRBD1. This TCR was recovered from a young man in good health. Material for sequencing was naive CD4+ T cells sorted from blood. This sample's subset: CD45RA+ positively selected. DNA of the CDR3: TGTGCCAGCAGCTTAGCTCTCCGGGACAGGGGGTTCGAGCAGTACTTC. This encodes CASSLALRDRGFEQYF.